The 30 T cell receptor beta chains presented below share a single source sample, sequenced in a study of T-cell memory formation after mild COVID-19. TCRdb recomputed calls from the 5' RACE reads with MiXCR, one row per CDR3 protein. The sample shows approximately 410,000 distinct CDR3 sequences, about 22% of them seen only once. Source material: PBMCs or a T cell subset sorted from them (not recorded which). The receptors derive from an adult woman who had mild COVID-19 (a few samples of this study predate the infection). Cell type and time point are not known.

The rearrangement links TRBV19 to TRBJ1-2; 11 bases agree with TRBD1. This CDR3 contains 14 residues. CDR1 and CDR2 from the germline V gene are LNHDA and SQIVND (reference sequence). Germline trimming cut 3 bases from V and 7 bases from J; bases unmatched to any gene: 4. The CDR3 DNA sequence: TGTGCCAGTAGTATCCGGACAGGGGGCAGTGGCTACACCTTC. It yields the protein CASSIRTGGSGYTF. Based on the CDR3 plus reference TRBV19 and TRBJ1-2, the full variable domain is DGGITQSPKYLFRKEGQNVTLSCEQNLNHDAMYWYRQDPGQGLRLIYYSQIVNDFQKGDIAEGYSVSREKKESFPLTVTSAQKNPTAFYLCASSIRTGGSGYTFGSGTRLTVV.

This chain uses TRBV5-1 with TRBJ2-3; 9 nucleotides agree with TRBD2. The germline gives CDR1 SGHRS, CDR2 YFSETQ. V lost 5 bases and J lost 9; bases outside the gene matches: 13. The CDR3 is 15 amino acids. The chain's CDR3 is CASRASGGPGGTQYF. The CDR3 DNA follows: TGCGCCAGCAGAGCAAGCGGGGGGCCCGGGGGGACGCAGTATTTT.

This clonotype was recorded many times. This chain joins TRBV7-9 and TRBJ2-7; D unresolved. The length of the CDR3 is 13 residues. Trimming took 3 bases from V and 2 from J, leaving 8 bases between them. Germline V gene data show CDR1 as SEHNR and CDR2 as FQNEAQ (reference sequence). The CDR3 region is CASSFDGTYEQYF. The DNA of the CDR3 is TGTGCCAGCAGCTTCGACGGAACCTACGAGCAGTACTTC.

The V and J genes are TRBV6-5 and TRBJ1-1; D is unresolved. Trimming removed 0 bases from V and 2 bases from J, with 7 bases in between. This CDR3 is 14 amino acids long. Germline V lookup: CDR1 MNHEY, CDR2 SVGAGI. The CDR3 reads CASSYSGFNTEAFF. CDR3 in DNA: TGTGCCAGCAGTTACTCGGGGTTTAACACTGAAGCTTTCTTT.

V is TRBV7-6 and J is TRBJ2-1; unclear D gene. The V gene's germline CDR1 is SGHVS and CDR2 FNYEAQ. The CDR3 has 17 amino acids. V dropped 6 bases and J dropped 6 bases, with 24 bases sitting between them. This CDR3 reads CASRAYTRDGLFNEQFF. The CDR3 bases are TGTGCCAGCAGGGCTTACACTCGAGACGGCCTTTTCAATGAGCAGTTCTTC.

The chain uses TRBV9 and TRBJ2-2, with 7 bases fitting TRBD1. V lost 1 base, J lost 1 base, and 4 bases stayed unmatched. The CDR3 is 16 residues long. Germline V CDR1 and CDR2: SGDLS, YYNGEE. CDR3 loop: CASSVFDRVNTGELFF. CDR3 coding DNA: TGTGCCAGCAGCGTATTTGACAGGGTGAACACCGGGGAGCTGTTTTTT.

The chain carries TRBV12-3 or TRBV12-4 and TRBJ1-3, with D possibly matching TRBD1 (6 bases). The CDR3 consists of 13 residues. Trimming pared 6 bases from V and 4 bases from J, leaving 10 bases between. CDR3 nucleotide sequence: TGTGCCAGCAGCCCAGGGGCAGGAAACACCATATATTTT. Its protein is CASSPGAGNTIYF.

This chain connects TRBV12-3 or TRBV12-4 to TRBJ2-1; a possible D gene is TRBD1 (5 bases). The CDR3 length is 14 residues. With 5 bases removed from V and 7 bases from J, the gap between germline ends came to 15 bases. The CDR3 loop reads CASSLPQGRNEQFF. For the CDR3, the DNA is TGTGCCAGCAGTCTCCCGCAGGGTCGAAATGAGCAGTTCTTC.

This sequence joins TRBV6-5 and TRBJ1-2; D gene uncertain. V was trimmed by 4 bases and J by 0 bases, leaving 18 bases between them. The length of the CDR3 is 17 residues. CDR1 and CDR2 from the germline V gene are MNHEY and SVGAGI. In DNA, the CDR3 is TGTGCCAGCAGTTCCCTTGACTGGACCCAAGCTAACTATGGCTACACCTTC. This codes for CASSSLDWTQANYGYTF.

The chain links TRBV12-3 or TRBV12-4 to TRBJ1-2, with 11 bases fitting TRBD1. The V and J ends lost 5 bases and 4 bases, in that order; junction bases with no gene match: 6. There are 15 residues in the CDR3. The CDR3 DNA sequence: TGTGCCAGCAGTCGACGGACAGGGGGCGGCTATGGCTACACCTTC. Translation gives CASSRRTGGGYGYTF.

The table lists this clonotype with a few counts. The CDR3 spells CATSTGLAFHTQYF. The CDR3 DNA reads TGTGCCACCAGCACGGGACTAGCGTTTCATACGCAGTATTTT. The chain links TRBV15 to TRBJ2-3; the match to TRBD2 covers 10 bases. V shed 4 bases, J shed 7 bases, and the junction held 5 bases outside the gene matches. Germline V gene sequence: CDR1 LNHNV, CDR2 YYDKDF (reference sequence). CDR3 length: 14 amino acids.

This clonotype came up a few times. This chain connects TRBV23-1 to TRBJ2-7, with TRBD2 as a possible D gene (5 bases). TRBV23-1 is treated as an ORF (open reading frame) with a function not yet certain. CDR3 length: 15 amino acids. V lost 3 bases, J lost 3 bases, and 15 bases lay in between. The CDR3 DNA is TGCGCCAGCAGTCAGCCGGACTCGGTAGGCTACGAGCAGTACTTC. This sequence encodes CASSQPDSVGYEQYF.

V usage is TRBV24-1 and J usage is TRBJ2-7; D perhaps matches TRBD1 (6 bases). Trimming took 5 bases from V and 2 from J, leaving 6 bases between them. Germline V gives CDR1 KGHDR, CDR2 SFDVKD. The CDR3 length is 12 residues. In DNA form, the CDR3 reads TGTGCCACCAGTGGACAGGCCTACGAGCAGTACTTC. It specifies CATSGQAYEQYF.

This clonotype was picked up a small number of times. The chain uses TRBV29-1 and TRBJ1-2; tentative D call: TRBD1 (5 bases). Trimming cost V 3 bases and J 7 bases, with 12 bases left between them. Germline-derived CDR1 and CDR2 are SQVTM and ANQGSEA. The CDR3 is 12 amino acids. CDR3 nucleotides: TGCAGCGTTGAGGGATCGGGGGGTGGCTACACCTTC. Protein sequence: CSVEGSGGGYTF.

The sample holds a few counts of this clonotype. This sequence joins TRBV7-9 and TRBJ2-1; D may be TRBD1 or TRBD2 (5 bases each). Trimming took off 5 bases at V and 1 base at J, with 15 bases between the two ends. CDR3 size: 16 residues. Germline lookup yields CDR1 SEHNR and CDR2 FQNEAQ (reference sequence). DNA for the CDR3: TGTGCCAGCAGCACTCGGGACGGTGAGTCCTACAATGAGCAGTTCTTC. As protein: CASSTRDGESYNEQFF.

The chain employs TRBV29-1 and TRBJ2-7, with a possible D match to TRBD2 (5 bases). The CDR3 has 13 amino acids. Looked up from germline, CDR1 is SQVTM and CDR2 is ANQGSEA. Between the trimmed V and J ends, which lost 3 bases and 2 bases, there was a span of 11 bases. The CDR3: CSVEVEETYEQYF. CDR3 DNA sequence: TGCAGCGTTGAGGTGGAGGAGACCTACGAGCAGTACTTC.

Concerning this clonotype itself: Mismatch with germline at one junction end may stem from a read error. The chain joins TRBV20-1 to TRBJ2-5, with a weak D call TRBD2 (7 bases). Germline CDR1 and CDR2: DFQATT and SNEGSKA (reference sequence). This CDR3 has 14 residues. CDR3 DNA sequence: TGCAGTGCCAGAGGATGGGGGGGCGGCGAGACCCAGTACTTC. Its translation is CSARGWGGGETQYF.

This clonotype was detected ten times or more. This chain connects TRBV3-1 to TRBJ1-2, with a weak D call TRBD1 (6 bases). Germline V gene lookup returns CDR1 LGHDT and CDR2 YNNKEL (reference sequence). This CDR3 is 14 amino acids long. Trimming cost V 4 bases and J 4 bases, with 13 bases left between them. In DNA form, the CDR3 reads TGTGCCAGCAGCCCACGGACAGAGCCCTATGGCTACACCTTC. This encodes CASSPRTEPYGYTF.

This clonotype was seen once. The CDR3 loop is CAWSRGINEKLFF. The CDR3 DNA sequence: TGTGCCTGGAGTCGGGGGATTAATGAAAAACTGTTTTTT. This chain links TRBV30 with TRBJ1-4, with D tentatively TRBD1 (5 bases). Germline loops: CDR1 GTSNPN, CDR2 SVGIG (reference sequence). Deletions cut 2 bases from V and 4 bases from J, with 8 bases between. There are 13 residues in the CDR3.

CDR3 sequence reads: CSARETAEKAFF. CDR3 in DNA: TGCAGTGCTAGGGAGACAGCAGAAAAAGCTTTCTTT. This sequence joins TRBV20-1 and TRBJ1-1; D might be TRBD1 (5 bases). Germline CDR1 is DFQATT and CDR2 is SNEGSKA (reference sequence). Trimming cost V 3 bases and J 9 bases, with 14 bases left between them. The CDR3 sequence is 12 residues long.

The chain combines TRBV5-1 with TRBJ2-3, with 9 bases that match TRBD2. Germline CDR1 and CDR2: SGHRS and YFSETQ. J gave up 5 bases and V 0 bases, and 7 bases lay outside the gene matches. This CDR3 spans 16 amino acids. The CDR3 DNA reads TGCGCCAGCAGCTTGGGGTTTGAACTAGCGGGAGATACGCAGTATTTT. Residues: CASSLGFELAGDTQYF.

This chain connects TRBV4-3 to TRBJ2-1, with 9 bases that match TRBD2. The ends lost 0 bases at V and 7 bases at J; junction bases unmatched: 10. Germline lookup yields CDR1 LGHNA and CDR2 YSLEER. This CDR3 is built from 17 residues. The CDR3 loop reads CASSQEPLAGLVNEQFF. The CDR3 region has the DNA TGCGCCAGCAGCCAAGAGCCCCTAGCGGGATTAGTTAATGAGCAGTTCTTC.

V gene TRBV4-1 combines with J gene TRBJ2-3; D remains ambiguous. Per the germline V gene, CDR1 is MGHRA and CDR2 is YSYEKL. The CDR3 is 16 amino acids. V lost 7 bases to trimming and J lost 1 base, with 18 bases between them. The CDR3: CASTRDGSVGTDTQYF. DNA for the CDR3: TGCGCCAGCACCCGCGACGGCAGCGTCGGCACAGATACGCAGTATTTT.

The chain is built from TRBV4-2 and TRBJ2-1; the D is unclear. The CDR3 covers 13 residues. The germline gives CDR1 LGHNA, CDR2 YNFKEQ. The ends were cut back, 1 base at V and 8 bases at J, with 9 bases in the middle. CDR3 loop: CASSQVYQDEQFF. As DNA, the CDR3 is TGTGCCAGCAGCCAAGTGTACCAGGATGAGCAGTTCTTC.

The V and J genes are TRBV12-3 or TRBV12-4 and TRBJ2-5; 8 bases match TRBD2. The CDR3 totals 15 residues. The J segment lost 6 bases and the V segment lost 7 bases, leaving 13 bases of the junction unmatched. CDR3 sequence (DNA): TGTGCCAGCACCTTCGGGGGGGGAATGGGGAAGACCCAGTACTTC. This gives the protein CASTFGGGMGKTQYF.

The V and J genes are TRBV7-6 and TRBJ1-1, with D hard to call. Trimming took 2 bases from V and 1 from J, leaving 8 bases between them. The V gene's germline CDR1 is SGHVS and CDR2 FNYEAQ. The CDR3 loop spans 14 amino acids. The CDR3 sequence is CASSLQAENTEAFF. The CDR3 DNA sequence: TGTGCCAGCAGCTTACAGGCAGAGAACACTGAAGCTTTCTTT.

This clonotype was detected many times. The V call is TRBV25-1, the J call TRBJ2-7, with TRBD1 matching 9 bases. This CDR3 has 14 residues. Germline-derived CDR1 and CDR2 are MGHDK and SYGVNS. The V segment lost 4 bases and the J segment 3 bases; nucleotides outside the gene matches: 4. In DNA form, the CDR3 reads TGTGCCAGCAGTGTTCCGGGACAGGGCTACGAGCAGTACTTC. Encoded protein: CASSVPGQGYEQYF.

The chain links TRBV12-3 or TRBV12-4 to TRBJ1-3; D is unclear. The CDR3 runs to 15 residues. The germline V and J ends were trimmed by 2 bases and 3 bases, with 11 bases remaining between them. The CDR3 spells CASSLTQNIGNTIYF. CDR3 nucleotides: TGTGCCAGCAGTTTAACACAGAATATTGGAAACACCATATATTTT.

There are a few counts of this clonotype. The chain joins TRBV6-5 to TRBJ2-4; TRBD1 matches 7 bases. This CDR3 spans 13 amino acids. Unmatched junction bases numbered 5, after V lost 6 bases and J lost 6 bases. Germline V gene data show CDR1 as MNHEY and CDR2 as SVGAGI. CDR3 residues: CASSHGDRNIQYF. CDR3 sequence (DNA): TGTGCCAGCAGCCACGGGGACAGAAACATTCAGTACTTC.

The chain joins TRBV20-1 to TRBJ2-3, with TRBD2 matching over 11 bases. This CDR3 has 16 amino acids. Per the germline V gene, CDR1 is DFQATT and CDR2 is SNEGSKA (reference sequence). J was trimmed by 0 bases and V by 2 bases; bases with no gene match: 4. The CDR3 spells CSARSGLAVSTDTQYF. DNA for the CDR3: TGCAGTGCTAGATCGGGACTAGCGGTTAGCACAGATACGCAGTATTTT.